There are a few counts of the clone carrying this T cell receptor beta chain. The target antigen is unknown. Other DNA variants within this sample encode the same CDR3. This sample was included in a study of beta chain features in type 1 diabetes. The investigators reverse transcribed all of the isolated RNA, so they sequenced expressed TCRB transcripts. Sequenced by immunoSEQ multiplex PCR; TCRdb stores in-frame clones only, minus some. The sample has 850,000 to 900,000 clones, about 17% seen once; the top ten hold roughly 0.025%. Study findings and constraints: Type 1 diabetes patients had VDJ junctions that carried fewer insertions and more deletions.

This CDR3 contains 12 residues. The germline V gene encodes CDR1 SGHRS and CDR2 YFSETQ. Trimming shortened V by 0 bases and J by 5 bases, and 5 bases separated the two germline ends. Sequencing was performed on naive CD4+ T cells from blood. The J gene is TRBJ1-2, the V gene TRBV5-1; D unresolved. This TCR derives from a woman in her late teens or twenties in good health. DNA of the CDR3: TGCGCCAGCAGCTTGGGAGGGTATGGCTACACCTTC. Translation: CASSLGGYGYTF.